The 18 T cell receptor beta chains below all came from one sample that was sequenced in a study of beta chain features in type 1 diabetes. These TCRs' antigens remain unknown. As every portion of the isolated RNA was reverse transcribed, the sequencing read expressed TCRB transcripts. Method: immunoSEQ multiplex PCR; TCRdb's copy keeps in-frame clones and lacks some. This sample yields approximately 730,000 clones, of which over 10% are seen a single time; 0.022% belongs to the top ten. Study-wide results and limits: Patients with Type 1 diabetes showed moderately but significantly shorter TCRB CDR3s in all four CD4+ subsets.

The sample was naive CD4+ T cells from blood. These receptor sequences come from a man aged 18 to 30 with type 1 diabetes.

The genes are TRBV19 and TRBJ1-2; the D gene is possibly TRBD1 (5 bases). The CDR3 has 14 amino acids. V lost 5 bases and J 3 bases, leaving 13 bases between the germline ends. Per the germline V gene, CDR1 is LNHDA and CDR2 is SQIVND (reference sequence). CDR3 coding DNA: TGTGCCAGTAGTCGGGAGCGGGGCGACTATGGCTACACCTTC. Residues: CASSRERGDYGYTF.

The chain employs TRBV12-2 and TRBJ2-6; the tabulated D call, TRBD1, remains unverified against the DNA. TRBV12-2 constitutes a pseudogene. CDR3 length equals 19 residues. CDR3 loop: CASRLDPQGAKSGANVLTF. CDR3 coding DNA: TGTGCAAGTCGCTTAGACCCTCAGGGGGCCAAGTCTGGGGCCAACGTCCTGACTTTC.

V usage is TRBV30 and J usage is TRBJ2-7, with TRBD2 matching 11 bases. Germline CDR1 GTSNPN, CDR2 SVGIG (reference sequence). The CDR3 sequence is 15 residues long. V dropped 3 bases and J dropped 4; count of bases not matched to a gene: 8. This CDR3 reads CAWSQGLAENYEQYF. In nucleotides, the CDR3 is TGTGCCTGGAGCCAGGGACTAGCGGAGAATTACGAGCAGTACTTC.

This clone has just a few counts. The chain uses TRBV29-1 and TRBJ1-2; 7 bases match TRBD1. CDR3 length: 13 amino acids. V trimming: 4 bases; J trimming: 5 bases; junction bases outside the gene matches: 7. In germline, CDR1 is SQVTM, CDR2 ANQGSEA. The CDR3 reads CSVGTGEIYGYTF. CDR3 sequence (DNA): TGCAGCGTTGGGACAGGAGAGATTTATGGCTACACCTTC.

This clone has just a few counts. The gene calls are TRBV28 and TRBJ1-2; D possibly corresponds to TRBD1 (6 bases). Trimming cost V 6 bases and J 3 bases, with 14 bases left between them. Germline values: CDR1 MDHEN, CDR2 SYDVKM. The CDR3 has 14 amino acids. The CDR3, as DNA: TGTGCCAGCAGCCCGGGGGCTCGAGACTATGGCTACACCTTC. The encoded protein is CASSPGARDYGYTF.

The CDR3 region is CASRKDRAPNTEAFF. The CDR3, as DNA: TGTGCCAGCAGGAAAGACAGGGCGCCGAACACTGAAGCTTTCTTT. The rearrangement links TRBV7-8 to TRBJ1-1; 7 bases fit TRBD1. After removal of 6 bases from V and 1 base from J, the junction contained 8 bases not matched to a gene. The length of the CDR3 is 15 residues. CDR1 and CDR2 from the germline V gene are SGHVS and FQNEAQ. The full variable domain, its missing parts supplied by reference TRBV7-8 and TRBJ1-1, is GAGVSQSPRYKVAKRGQDVALRCDPISGHVSLFWYQQALGQGPEFLTYFQNEAQLDKSGLPSDRFFAERPEGSVSTLKIQRTQQEDSAVYLCASRKDRAPNTEAFFGQGTRLTVV.

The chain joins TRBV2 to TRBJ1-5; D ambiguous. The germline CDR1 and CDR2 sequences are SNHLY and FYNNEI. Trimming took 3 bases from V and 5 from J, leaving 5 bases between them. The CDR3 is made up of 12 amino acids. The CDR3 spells CASSDIYQPQHF. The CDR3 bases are TGTGCCAGCAGTGACATATATCAGCCCCAGCATTTT.

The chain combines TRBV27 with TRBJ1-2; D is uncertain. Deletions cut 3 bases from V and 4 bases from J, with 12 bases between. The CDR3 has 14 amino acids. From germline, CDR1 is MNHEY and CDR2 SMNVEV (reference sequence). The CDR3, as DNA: TGTGCCAGCAGTTTCTGGGATCCGCCCTATGGCTACACCTTC. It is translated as CASSFWDPPYGYTF.

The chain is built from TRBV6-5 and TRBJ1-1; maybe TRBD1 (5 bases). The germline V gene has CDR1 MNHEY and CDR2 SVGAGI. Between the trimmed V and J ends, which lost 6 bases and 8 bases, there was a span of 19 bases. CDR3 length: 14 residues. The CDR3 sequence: CASSPTELNREAFF. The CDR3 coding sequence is TGTGCCAGCAGCCCAACGGAGCTAAACAGGGAAGCTTTCTTT.

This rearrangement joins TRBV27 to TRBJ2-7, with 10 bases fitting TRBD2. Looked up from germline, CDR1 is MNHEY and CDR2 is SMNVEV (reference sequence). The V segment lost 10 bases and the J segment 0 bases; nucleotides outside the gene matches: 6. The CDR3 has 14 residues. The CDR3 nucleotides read TGTGCCACCTCATGGACTAGCGGCTCCTACGAGCAGTACTTC. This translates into CATSWTSGSYEQYF.

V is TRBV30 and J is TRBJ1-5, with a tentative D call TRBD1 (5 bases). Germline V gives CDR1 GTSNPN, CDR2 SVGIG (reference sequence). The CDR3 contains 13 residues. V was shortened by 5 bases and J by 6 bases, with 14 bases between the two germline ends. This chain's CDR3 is CAWERQRGQPQHF. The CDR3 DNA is TGTGCCTGGGAAAGACAGAGAGGTCAGCCCCAGCATTTT.

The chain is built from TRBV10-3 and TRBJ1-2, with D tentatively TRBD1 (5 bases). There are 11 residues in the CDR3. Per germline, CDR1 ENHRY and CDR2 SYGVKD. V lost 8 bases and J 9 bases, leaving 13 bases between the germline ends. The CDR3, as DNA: TGTGCCATCGGGGACCTCCTTAGCTACACCTTC. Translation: CAIGDLLSYTF.

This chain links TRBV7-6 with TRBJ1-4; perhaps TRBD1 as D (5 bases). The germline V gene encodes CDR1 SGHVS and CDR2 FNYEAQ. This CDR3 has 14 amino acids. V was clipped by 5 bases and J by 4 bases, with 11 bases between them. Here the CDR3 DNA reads TGTGCCAGCAGCCATGGGGGTGGTAATGAAAAACTGTTTTTT. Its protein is CASSHGGGNEKLFF.

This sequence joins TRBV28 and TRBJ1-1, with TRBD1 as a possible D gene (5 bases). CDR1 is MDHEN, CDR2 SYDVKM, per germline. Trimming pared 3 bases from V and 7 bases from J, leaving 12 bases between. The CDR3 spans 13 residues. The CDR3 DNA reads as TGTGCCAGCAGTTTGCTCCGACAGAATGAAGCTTTCTTT. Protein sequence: CASSLLRQNEAFF.

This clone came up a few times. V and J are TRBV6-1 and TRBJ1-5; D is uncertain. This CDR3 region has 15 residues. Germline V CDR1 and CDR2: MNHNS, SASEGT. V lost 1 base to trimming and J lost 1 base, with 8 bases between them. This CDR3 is CASSEGQQSNQPQHF. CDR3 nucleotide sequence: TGTGCCAGCAGTGAAGGGCAGCAAAGCAATCAGCCCCAGCATTTT.

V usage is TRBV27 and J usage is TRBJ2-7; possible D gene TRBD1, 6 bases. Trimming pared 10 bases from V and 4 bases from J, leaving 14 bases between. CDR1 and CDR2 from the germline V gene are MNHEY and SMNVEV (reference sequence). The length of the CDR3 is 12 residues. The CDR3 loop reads CATGRDIYEQYF. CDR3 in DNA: TGTGCCACCGGCCGGGACATTTACGAGCAGTACTTC.

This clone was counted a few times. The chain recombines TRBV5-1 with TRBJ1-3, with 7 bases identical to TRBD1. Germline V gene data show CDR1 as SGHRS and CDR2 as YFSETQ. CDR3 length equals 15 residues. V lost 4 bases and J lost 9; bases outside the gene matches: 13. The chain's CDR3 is CASSPGGTAIGTIYF. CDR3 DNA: TGCGCCAGCAGCCCAGGGGGGACAGCCATCGGCACCATATATTTT.

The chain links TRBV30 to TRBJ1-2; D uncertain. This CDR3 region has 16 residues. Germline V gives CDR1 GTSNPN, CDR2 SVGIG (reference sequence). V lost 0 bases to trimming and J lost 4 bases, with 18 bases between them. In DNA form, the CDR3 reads TGTGCCTGGAGTGTACGACAAAGGACCCGGGGCTATGGCTACACCTTC. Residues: CAWSVRQRTRGYGYTF. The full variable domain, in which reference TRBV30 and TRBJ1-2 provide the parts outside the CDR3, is SQTIHQWPATLVQPVGSPLSLECTVEGTSNPNLYWYRQAAGRGLQLLFYSVGIGQISSEVPQNLSASRPQDRQFILSSKKLLLSDSGFYLCAWSVRQRTRGYGYTFGSGTRLTVV.